The source of this TCR beta chain is a study of OX40 agonist ivuxolimab in advanced cancers. Study as a whole: Each patient was given ivuxolimab into a vein every 2 weeks, at 0.01 to 10 mg/kg. Dose-escalation patients' cancers were hepatocellular carcinoma, melanoma, renal cell or head and neck cancer. Three dose-escalation patients had partial responses: one with hepatocellular carcinoma and two with cutaneous melanoma.

Profiled with immunoSEQ multiplex PCR; TCRdb holds only in-frame clones, not every one. The sample shows tens of thousands of clones, around 93% of them seen only once. Autoimmune disease history or systemic immunosuppression excluded patients. CDR3 length: 11 amino acids. V shed 10 bases and J 2 bases; nucleotides not matched to a gene: 2. CDR1 MNHEY and CDR2 SVGAGI come from the germline V gene. This sequence originates from an adult with an advanced solid tumor such as melanoma, head and neck, liver or kidney cancer. The chain employs TRBV6-5 and TRBJ2-7, with TRBD1 identical over 7 bases. The sequencing used CD4+ or CD8+ T cells sorted from blood, collected in a trial of the OX40 agonist ivuxolimab. CDR3 DNA: TGTGCCACCACAGGGGCCTACGAGCAGTACTTC. Amino acids: CATTGAYEQYF.